These T cell receptor beta chains were read from a single sample in a study of Graves' ophthalmopathy and Graves' hyperthyroidism. One entry per CDR3 protein results from TCRdb running MiXCR on the multiplex PCR reads. There are over 15,000 distinct CDR3 sequences in the sample; 46% occur only once, and over 25% lies in the top ten. The source material was peripheral blood. These receptors were obtained from a middle-aged woman with stable Graves' hyperthyroidism. Both conserved end residues are trimmed from each CDR3. Fields, in order: V gene, J gene, CDR3 protein.

V: TRBV7-9; J: TRBJ1-5; CDR3: ASSLVGQGASQPQH
V: TRBV20-1; J: TRBJ2-1; CDR3: SARLVGTGYNEQF
V: TRBV19; J: TRBJ2-7; CDR3: ASSRDRSPYEQY
V: TRBV10-2; J: TRBJ2-3; CDR3: ASKTSVSGTDTQY
V: TRBV6-5; J: TRBJ1-2; CDR3: ASSWTTGTSYGYT
V: TRBV7-2; J: TRBJ2-5; CDR3: ASSFGGIQPQY
V: TRBV6-1; J: TRBJ1-1; CDR3: ASSGQSNTEAF
V: TRBV12-3/TRBV12-4; J: TRBJ1-2; CDR3: ATGGLTDYGYT
V: TRBV24-1; J: TRBJ1-2; CDR3: ATSDSTGYGYT
V: TRBV20-1; J: TRBJ2-1; CDR3: SASKGEQF
V: TRBV5-4; J: TRBJ2-3; CDR3: ASSLKGGWDTQY
V: TRBV12-3/TRBV12-4; J: TRBJ1-5; CDR3: ASSLGDSKPQH
V: TRBV2; J: TRBJ2-5; CDR3: ASSPTLLGAEETQY
V: TRBV20-1; J: TRBJ2-7; CDR3: SASGQESSYEQY
V: TRBV2; J: TRBJ1-5; CDR3: ASRSETGAQPQH
V: TRBV20-1; J: TRBJ1-2; CDR3: SARDDDGGYT
V: TRBV7-2; J: TRBJ2-3; CDR3: ASCLPSTDTQF